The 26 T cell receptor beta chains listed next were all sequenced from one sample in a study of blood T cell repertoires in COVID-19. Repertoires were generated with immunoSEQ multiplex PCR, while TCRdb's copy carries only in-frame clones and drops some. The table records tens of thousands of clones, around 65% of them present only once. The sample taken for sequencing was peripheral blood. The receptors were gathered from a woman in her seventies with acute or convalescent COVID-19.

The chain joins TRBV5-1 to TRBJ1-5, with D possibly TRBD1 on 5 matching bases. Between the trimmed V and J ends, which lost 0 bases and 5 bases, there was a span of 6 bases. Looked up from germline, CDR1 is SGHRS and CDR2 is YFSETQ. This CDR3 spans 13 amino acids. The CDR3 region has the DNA TGCGCCAGCAGCTTGGGGGGGGATCAGCCCCAGCATTTT. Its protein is CASSLGGDQPQHF. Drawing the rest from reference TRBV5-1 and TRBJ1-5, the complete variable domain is KAGVTQTPRYLIKTRGQQVTLSCSPISGHRSVSWYQQTPGQGLQFLFEYFSETQRNKGNFPGRFSGRQFSNSRSEMNVSTLELGDSALYLCASSLGGDQPQHFGDGTRLSIL.

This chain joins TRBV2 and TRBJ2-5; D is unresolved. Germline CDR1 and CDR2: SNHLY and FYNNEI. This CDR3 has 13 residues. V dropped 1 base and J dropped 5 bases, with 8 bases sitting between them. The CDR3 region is CASSEELWETQYF. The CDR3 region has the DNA TGTGCCAGCAGTGAAGAGCTTTGGGAGACCCAGTACTTC.

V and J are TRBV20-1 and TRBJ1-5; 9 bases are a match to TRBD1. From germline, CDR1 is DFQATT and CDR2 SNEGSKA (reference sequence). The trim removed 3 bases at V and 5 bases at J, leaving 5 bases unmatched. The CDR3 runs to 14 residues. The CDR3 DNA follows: TGCAGTGCTAGTTCGGACAGGGGAGATCAGCCCCAGCATTTT. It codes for CSASSDRGDQPQHF.

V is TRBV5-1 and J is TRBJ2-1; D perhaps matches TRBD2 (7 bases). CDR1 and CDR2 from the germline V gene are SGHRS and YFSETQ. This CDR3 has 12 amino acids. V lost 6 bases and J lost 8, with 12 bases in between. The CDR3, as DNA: TGCGCCAGCACCCTAGGGGGGGATGAGCAGTTCTTC. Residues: CASTLGGDEQFF.

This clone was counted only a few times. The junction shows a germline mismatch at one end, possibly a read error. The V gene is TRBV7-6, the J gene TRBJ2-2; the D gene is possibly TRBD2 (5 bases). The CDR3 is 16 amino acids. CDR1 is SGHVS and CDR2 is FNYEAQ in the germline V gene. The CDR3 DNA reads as TGTGCCAGCAGCTTAGTTGCGGGTCCGAAAACCGGGGAGCTGTTTTTT. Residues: CASSLVAGPKTGELFF.

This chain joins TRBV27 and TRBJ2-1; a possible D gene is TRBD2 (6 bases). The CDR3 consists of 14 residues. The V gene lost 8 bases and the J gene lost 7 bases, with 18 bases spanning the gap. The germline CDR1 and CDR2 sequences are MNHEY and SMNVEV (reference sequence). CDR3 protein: CASDPAGTGNEQFF. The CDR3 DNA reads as TGTGCCAGCGACCCAGCGGGCACGGGTAATGAGCAGTTCTTC.

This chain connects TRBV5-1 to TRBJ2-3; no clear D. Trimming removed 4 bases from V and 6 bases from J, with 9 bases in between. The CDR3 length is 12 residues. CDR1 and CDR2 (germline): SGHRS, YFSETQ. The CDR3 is CASSPQWDTQYF. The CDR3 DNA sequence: TGCGCCAGCAGCCCCCAGTGGGATACGCAGTATTTT.

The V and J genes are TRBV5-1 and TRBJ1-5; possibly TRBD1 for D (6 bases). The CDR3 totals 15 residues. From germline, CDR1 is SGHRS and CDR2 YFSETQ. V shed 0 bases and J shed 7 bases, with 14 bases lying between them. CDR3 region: CASSLGQGIHQPQHF. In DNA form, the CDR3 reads TGCGCCAGCAGCTTGGGGCAGGGGATTCACCAGCCCCAGCATTTT.

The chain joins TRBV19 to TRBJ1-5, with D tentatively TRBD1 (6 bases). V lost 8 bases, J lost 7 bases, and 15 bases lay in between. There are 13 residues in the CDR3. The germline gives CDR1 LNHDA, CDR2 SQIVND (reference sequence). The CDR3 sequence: CASAAGVSQPQHF. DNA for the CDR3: TGTGCCAGTGCTGCAGGGGTGAGCCAGCCCCAGCATTTT.

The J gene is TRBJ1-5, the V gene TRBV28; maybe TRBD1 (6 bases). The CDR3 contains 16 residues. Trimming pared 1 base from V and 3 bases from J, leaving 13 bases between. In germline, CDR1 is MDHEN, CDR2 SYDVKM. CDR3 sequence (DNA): TGTGCCAGCAGTTTATTTTCGGACAGCTTCAATCAGCCCCAGCATTTT. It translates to CASSLFSDSFNQPQHF.

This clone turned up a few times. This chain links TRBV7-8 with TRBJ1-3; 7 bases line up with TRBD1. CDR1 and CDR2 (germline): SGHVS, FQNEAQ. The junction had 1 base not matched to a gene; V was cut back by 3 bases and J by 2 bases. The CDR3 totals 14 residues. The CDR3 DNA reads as TGTGCCAGCAGCTTCAGGGGGGCTGGAAACACCATATATTTT. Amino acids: CASSFRGAGNTIYF.

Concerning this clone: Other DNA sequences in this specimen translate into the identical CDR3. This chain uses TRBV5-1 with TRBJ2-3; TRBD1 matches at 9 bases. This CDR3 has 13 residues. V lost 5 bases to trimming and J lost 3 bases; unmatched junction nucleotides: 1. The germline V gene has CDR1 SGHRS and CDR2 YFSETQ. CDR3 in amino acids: CASRTGGTDTQYF. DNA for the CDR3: TGCGCCAGCAGGACAGGGGGGACAGATACGCAGTATTTT.

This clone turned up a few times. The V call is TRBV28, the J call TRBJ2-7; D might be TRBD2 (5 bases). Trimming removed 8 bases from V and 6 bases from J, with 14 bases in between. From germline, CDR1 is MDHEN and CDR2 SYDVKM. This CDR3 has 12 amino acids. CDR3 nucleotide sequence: TGTGCCAGCGGGAGTCTCGGGCGCGAGCAGTACTTC. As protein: CASGSLGREQYF.

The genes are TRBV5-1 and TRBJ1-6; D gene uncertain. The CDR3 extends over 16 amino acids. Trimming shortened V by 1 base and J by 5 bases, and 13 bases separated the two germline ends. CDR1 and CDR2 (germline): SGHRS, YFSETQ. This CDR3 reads CASSLRGAGDNSPLHF. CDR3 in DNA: TGCGCCAGCAGCTTGAGAGGTGCCGGAGATAATTCACCCCTCCACTTT.

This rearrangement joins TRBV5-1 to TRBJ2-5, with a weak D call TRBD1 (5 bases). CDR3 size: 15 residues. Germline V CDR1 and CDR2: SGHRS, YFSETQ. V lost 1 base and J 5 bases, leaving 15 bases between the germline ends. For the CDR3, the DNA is TGCGCCAGCAGCTTGAAGCAGGGCGGTTTGGAGACCCAGTACTTC. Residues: CASSLKQGGLETQYF. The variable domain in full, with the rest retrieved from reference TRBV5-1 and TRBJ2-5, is KAGVTQTPRYLIKTRGQQVTLSCSPISGHRSVSWYQQTPGQGLQFLFEYFSETQRNKGNFPGRFSGRQFSNSRSEMNVSTLELGDSALYLCASSLKQGGLETQYFGPGTRLLVL.

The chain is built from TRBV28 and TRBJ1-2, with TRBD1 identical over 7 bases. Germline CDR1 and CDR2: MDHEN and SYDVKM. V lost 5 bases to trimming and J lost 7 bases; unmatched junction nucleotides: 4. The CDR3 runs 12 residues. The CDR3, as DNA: TGTGCCAGCAGTCGGACAGGATTTGGCTACACCTTC. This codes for CASSRTGFGYTF.

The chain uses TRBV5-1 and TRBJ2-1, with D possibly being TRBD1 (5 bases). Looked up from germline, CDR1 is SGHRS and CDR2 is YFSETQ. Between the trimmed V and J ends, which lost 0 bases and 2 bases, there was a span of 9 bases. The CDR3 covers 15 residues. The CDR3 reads CASSLADSTYNEQFF. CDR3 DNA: TGCGCCAGCAGCTTGGCCGACAGTACCTACAATGAGCAGTTCTTC.

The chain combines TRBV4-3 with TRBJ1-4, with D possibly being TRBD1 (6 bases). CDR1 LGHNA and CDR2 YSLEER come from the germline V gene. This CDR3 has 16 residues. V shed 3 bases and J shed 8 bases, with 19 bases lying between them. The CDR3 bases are TGCGCCAGCAGCCATAGTATCGGGACACAGCGGGAAAAACTGTTTTTT. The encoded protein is CASSHSIGTQREKLFF.

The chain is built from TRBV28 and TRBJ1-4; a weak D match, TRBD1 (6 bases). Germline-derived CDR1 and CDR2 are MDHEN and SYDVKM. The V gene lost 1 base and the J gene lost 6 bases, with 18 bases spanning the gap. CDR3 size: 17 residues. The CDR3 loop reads CASSLYTPYRVDEKLFF. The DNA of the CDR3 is TGTGCCAGCAGTTTATACACCCCGTACAGGGTAGATGAAAAACTGTTTTTT. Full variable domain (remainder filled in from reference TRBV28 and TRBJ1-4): DVKVTQSSRYLVKRTGEKVFLECVQDMDHENMFWYRQDPGLGLRLIYFSYDVKMKEKGDIPEGYSVSREKKERFSLILESASTNQTSMYLCASSLYTPYRVDEKLFFGSGTQLSVL.

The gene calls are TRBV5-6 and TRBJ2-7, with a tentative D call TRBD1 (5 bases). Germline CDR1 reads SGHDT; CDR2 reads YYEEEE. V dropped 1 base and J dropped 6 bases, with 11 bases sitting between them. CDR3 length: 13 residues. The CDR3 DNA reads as TGTGCCAGCAGCTTGTTTTCGACAGTCGAGCAGTACTTC. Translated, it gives CASSLFSTVEQYF. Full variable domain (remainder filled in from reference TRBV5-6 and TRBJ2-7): DAGVTQSPTHLIKTRGQQVTLRCSPKSGHDTVSWYQQALGQGPQFIFQYYEEEERQRGNFPDRFSGHQFPNYSSELNVNALLLGDSALYLCASSLFSTVEQYFGPGTRLTVT.

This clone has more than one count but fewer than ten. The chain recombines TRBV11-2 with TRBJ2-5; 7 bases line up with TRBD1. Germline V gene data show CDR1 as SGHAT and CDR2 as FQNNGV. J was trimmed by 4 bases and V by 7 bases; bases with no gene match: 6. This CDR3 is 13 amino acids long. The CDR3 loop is CASNRQGTETQYF. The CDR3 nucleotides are TGTGCCAGCAACCGACAGGGAACAGAGACCCAGTACTTC.

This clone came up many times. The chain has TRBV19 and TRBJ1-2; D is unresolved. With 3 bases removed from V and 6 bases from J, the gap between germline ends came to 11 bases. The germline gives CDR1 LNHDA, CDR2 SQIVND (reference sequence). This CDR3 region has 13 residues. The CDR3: CASSIAFGDGYTF. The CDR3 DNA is TGTGCCAGTAGTATCGCGTTCGGGGATGGCTACACCTTC.

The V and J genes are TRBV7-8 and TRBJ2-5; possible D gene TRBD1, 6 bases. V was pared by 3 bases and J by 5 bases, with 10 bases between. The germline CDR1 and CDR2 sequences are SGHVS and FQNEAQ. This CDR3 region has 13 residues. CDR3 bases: TGTGCCAGCAGCTTGGGGGCGGAGGAGACCCAGTACTTC. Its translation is CASSLGAEETQYF.

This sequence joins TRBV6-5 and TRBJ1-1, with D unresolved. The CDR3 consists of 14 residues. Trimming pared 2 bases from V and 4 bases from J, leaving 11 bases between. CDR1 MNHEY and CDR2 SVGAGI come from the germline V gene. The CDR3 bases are TGTGCCAGCAGTTACATACCAGGACTCACTGAAGCTTTCTTT. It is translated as CASSYIPGLTEAFF.

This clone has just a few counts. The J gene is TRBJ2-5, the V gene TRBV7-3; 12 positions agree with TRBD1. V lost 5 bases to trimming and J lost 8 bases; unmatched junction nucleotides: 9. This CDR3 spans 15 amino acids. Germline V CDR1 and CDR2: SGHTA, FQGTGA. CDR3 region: CASSEAPGTGGTQYF. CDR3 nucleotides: TGTGCCAGCAGCGAAGCCCCCGGGACAGGGGGCACCCAGTACTTC.

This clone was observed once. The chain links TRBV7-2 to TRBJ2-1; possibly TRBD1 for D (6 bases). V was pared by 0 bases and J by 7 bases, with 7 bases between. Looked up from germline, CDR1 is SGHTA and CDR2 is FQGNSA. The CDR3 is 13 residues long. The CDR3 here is CASSLAGQNEQFF. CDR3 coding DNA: TGTGCCAGCAGCTTAGCTGGACAGAATGAGCAGTTCTTC.